This TCR beta chain was identified in a study of PD-1 blockade in mismatch repair-deficient tumors. Study-level background: All were previously treated, progressing patients with about 12 mismatch repair-deficient cancer types. General study points: After pembrolizumab, tumor-resident clones rose rapidly, then generally contracted before radiologic responses.

Some clones are missing from TCRdb's copy, which holds only in-frame ones; the method was immunoSEQ multiplex PCR. Here the sample spans approximately 100,000 clones, over 75% being singletons. Mismatch repair deficiency was confirmed in all patients, by PCR or immunohistochemistry. The TCR-sequenced patients were a few responders to pembrolizumab. Germline lookup yields CDR1 GTSNPN and CDR2 SVGIG (reference sequence). The CDR3 has 13 residues. Trimming cost V 0 bases and J 3 bases, with 7 bases left between them. Comment on this clone: Antigen unknown.

Sample: peripheral blood, taken approximately 35 weeks after starting pembrolizumab. The chain is built from TRBV30 and TRBJ2-3; no clear D. This sequence was found in an adult with mismatch repair-deficient cancer. CDR3 sequence (DNA): TGTGCCTGGAGTGTACCCGGGACAGATACGCAGTATTTT. Its protein product is CAWSVPGTDTQYF.